This T cell receptor (beta chain) was captured by sequencing in a study of shared clonotypes between healthy human individuals. The run depth of the assay was deep. The protocol was immunoSEQ multiplex PCR, while the TCRdb copy is restricted to in-frame clones and leaves out a portion. The sample has about 520,000 clones, more than 75% seen once. CDR1 is LGHNA, CDR2 YNFKEQ, per germline. Trimming took 1 base from V and 3 from J; bases not matched to a gene: 0. The CDR3 length is 15 residues. The study, taken as a whole, reports: Blood alone was sampled, and tissue repertoires likely differ. Among donors, sharing of clonotypes was expected to be affected by sequencing depth.

This clone showed up just once. The antigen remains unidentified. Donation came from healthy HIV-negative adults that had no recent acute infections or vaccinations. Sequenced input: PBMCs. The TCR originated in a woman aged 40-49 years in good health. Some clones in this sample may be carry-over from other donors' samples. The J gene is TRBJ2-5, the V gene TRBV4-2, with 12 bases that match TRBD2. This CDR3 reads CASSQGLAGEETQYF. Written as DNA, the CDR3 is TGTGCCAGCAGCCAAGGACTAGCGGGAGAAGAGACCCAGTACTTC.